This T cell receptor (beta chain) stems from a study of cytomegalovirus exposure and HLA in healthy donors. Study findings and constraints: Later on, analysis showed that most CMV-associated TCR beta chains appeared to be HLA-restricted.

Comment on this clone: Its target is unknown.

The germline V gene has CDR1 SGHVS and CDR2 FNYEAQ. V was pared by 0 bases and J by 6 bases, with 8 bases between. This CDR3 comprises 14 residues. Primers included in the PCR were 60 Vbeta and 13 Jbeta primers. Clones were read by immunoSEQ multiplex PCR, and TCRdb kept only the in-frame ones, dropping some. Altogether fewer than 150,000 clones are present, around 77% being singletons, with the ten largest covering approximately 4.3%. The TCR comes from a man aged 25-45 years in good health. The sample comprised PBMCs. The genes are TRBV7-6 and TRBJ2-2, with D unclear. In DNA, the CDR3 is TGTGCCAGCAGCTTAGCTCTAGGATCCGGGGAGCTGTTTTTT. Residues: CASSLALGSGELFF.